This is a list of T cell receptor beta chains from one sample in a study of T cell clonotyping in hematopoietic cell transplantation. Repertoires were generated with immunoSEQ multiplex PCR, while TCRdb's copy carries only in-frame clones and drops some. In the table there are about 69,000 clones, almost 97% of which are singletons. The material was peripheral blood mononuclear cells, obtained before stem cell transplant. These receptors were taken from a woman aged 50 to 60 with acute myeloid leukemia. Some clones in this sample may be carry-over from other donors' samples. CDR3s include the opening cysteine and the closing phenylalanine or tryptophan. Fields, in order: J gene, D gene, clone size, V gene, CDR3 DNA, CDR3 protein. A D gene is named only where the DNA matches it firmly. Clone size is not always given. Where it is, it says once, few, many or a class for expanded clones.

j_gene: TRBJ2-1
d_gene: .
abundance: .
v_gene: TRBV5-1
CDR3nt: TGCGCCAGCAGCCCCCGGACTAACTCCTACAATGAGCAGTTCTTC
CDR3aa: CASSPRTNSYNEQFF

j_gene: TRBJ2-3
d_gene: .
abundance: .
v_gene: TRBV21-1
CDR3nt: TGTGCCAGCAGCAAAGTAGGAGCTAGCGGGACAGATACGCAGTATTTT
CDR3aa: CASSKVGASGTDTQYF

j_gene: TRBJ2-7
d_gene: .
abundance: .
v_gene: TRBV19
CDR3nt: TGTGCCAGTAGTATGAACGACAAGACCTACGAGCAGTACTTC
CDR3aa: CASSMNDKTYEQYF

j_gene: TRBJ2-7
d_gene: TRBD1
abundance: .
v_gene: TRBV6-5
CDR3nt: TGTGCCAGCAAAGAGACAGGGTTCTCCTACGAGCAGTACTTC
CDR3aa: CASKETGFSYEQYF

j_gene: TRBJ2-4
d_gene: TRBD2
abundance: .
v_gene: TRBV9
CDR3nt: TGTGCCAGCAGCGGTAGCGGGGGATCGAAAAACATTCAGTACTTC
CDR3aa: CASSGSGGSKNIQYF

j_gene: TRBJ2-7
d_gene: TRBD1
abundance: .
v_gene: TRBV5-1
CDR3nt: TGCGCCAGCAGCGAAGGGACAGGCCTTATTGAGGAGCAGTACTTC
CDR3aa: CASSEGTGLIEEQYF

j_gene: TRBJ2-7
d_gene: TRBD2
abundance: .
v_gene: TRBV19
CDR3nt: TGTGCCAGTAGTCGACCCCAGCGGGGCGCTAGTGGCGAGCAGTACTTC
CDR3aa: CASSRPQRGASGEQYF

j_gene: TRBJ2-3
d_gene: .
abundance: .
v_gene: TRBV25-1
CDR3nt: TGTGCCAGCAGTTTACCAGGGGGGGTCCCAGATACGCAGTATTTT
CDR3aa: CASSLPGGVPDTQYF

j_gene: TRBJ1-2
d_gene: TRBD1
abundance: .
v_gene: TRBV11-2
CDR3nt: TGTGCCAGCAGCCGCGACAGGGGGCTCGGCTACACCTTC
CDR3aa: CASSRDRGLGYTF

j_gene: TRBJ1-1
d_gene: TRBD1
abundance: .
v_gene: TRBV29-1
CDR3nt: TGCAGCGTCGAAGGGACAGCGAACACTGAAGCTTTCTTT
CDR3aa: CSVEGTANTEAFF

j_gene: TRBJ2-7
d_gene: .
abundance: .
v_gene: TRBV2
CDR3nt: TGTGCCAGCAGTCCTGGACAGAACTACGAGCAGTACTTC
CDR3aa: CASSPGQNYEQYF

j_gene: TRBJ1-2
d_gene: .
abundance: .
v_gene: TRBV9
CDR3nt: TGTGCCAGCAGTACCGGACGAAATGGCTACACCTTC
CDR3aa: CASSTGRNGYTF

j_gene: TRBJ1-4
d_gene: .
abundance: .
v_gene: TRBV5-1
CDR3nt: TGCGCCAGCAGCTTGCTGGGGTTAACGGGACTTAATGAAAAACTGTTTTTT
CDR3aa: CASSLLGLTGLNEKLFF

j_gene: TRBJ1-1
d_gene: .
abundance: once
v_gene: TRBV6-6
CDR3nt: TGTGCCAGCAGTTACGAGGGAGAGGCTGAAGCTTTCTTT
CDR3aa: CASSYEGEAEAFF

j_gene: TRBJ2-7
d_gene: .
abundance: .
v_gene: TRBV4-1
CDR3nt: TGCGCCAGCAGCCAAGGACTCTCTCCTTCCTACGAGCAGTACTTC
CDR3aa: CASSQGLSPSYEQYF

j_gene: TRBJ1-2
d_gene: .
abundance: .
v_gene: TRBV6-5
CDR3nt: TGTGCCAGTTGGACATTGAATGGCTACACCTTC
CDR3aa: CASWTLNGYTF

j_gene: TRBJ2-2
d_gene: .
abundance: .
v_gene: TRBV6-5
CDR3nt: TGTGCCAGCAGTAGGGGAGGCACCGGGGAGCTGTTTTTT
CDR3aa: CASSRGGTGELFF

j_gene: TRBJ1-4
d_gene: .
abundance: .
v_gene: TRBV11-2
CDR3nt: TGTGCCAGCAGCGAGGAGCAGTTAAAACTGTTTTTT
CDR3aa: CASSEEQLKLFF

j_gene: TRBJ1-5
d_gene: .
abundance: many
v_gene: TRBV6-5
CDR3nt: TGTGCCAGCAGTTCGTCCCCAGGAGGTAGCAATCAGCCCCAGCATTTT
CDR3aa: CASSSSPGGSNQPQHF

j_gene: TRBJ2-7
d_gene: .
abundance: .
v_gene: TRBV5-1
CDR3nt: TGCGCCAGCAGCCCCACTAGGGAAGGGGAGCAGTACTTC
CDR3aa: CASSPTREGEQYF

j_gene: TRBJ1-2
d_gene: .
abundance: .
v_gene: TRBV28
CDR3nt: TGTGCCAGCAGTTTAAGGGCAGGCAGAGCTAACTATGGCTACACCTTC
CDR3aa: CASSLRAGRANYGYTF

j_gene: TRBJ2-1
d_gene: .
abundance: .
v_gene: TRBV5-1
CDR3nt: TGCGCCAGCAGCGCCAACAATGAGCAGTTCTTC
CDR3aa: CASSANNEQFF

j_gene: TRBJ2-7
d_gene: .
abundance: .
v_gene: TRBV6-5
CDR3nt: TGTGCCAGCAGTTACACGCCTAACACCTACGAGCAGTACTTC
CDR3aa: CASSYTPNTYEQYF

j_gene: TRBJ2-7
d_gene: .
abundance: few
v_gene: TRBV20-1
CDR3nt: TGCAGTGCTAGCAGTTACGAGCAGTACTTC
CDR3aa: CSASSYEQYF

j_gene: TRBJ2-5
d_gene: TRBD1
abundance: once
v_gene: TRBV6-5
CDR3nt: TGTGCCAGCAGCAATCAGGGGGCGCGTGAGACCCAGTACTTC
CDR3aa: CASSNQGARETQYF

j_gene: TRBJ2-1
d_gene: TRBD2
abundance: .
v_gene: TRBV30
CDR3nt: TGTGCCTGGTCTCCCGGGACTACCACAAATGAGCAGTTCTTC
CDR3aa: CAWSPGTTTNEQFF

j_gene: TRBJ1-2
d_gene: .
abundance: once
v_gene: TRBV2
CDR3nt: TGTGCCAGCAGTGATGTTGGCTACACCTTC
CDR3aa: CASSDVGYTF

j_gene: TRBJ1-1
d_gene: .
abundance: .
v_gene: TRBV19
CDR3nt: TGTGCCACCACCACGGGACACCTGAACACTGAAGCTTTCTTT
CDR3aa: CATTTGHLNTEAFF

j_gene: TRBJ1-4
d_gene: TRBD1
abundance: .
v_gene: TRBV6-6
CDR3nt: TGTGCCGGGCGTACAGGGGGAAGCAATGAAAAACTGTTTTTT
CDR3aa: CAGRTGGSNEKLFF

j_gene: TRBJ2-7
d_gene: .
abundance: .
v_gene: TRBV4-1
CDR3nt: TGCGCCAGCAGCGGGGCTCCCAACTCCTACGAGCAGTACTTC
CDR3aa: CASSGAPNSYEQYF

j_gene: TRBJ1-1
d_gene: TRBD1
abundance: .
v_gene: TRBV28
CDR3nt: TGTGCCAGCACCCAGACCGGGACAGAGAACACTGAAGCTTTCTTT
CDR3aa: CASTQTGTENTEAFF

j_gene: TRBJ1-2
d_gene: TRBD1
abundance: .
v_gene: TRBV9
CDR3nt: TGTGCCAGCAGCGCGACAGGGGATGGCTACACCTTC
CDR3aa: CASSATGDGYTF

j_gene: TRBJ2-7
d_gene: TRBD2
abundance: .
v_gene: TRBV13
CDR3nt: TGTGCCAGCAGCTTACGGGAGGTGTTTTACGAGCAGTACTTC
CDR3aa: CASSLREVFYEQYF

j_gene: TRBJ2-7
d_gene: TRBD1
abundance: .
v_gene: TRBV5-1
CDR3nt: TGCGCCAGCACCACTAAAGGACAGGTCCTCTACGAGCAGTACTTC
CDR3aa: CASTTKGQVLYEQYF

j_gene: TRBJ2-7
d_gene: .
abundance: .
v_gene: TRBV25-1
CDR3nt: TGTGCCAGCAGCCCAGCCTATTCGGGACACTACGAGCAGTACTTC
CDR3aa: CASSPAYSGHYEQYF

j_gene: TRBJ2-6
d_gene: .
abundance: .
v_gene: TRBV11-2
CDR3nt: TGTGCCAGCAGCTTAAACACCCTGGAGGGGAGGTCTGGGGCCAACGTCCTGACTTTC
CDR3aa: CASSLNTLEGRSGANVLTF

j_gene: TRBJ1-2
d_gene: .
abundance: once
v_gene: TRBV5-5
CDR3nt: TGTGCCAGCAGCTTGACAGATGGCCTGGGGCCCTATGGCTACACCTTC
CDR3aa: CASSLTDGLGPYGYTF

j_gene: TRBJ1-2
d_gene: .
abundance: .
v_gene: TRBV6-5
CDR3nt: TGTGCCAGCAGTTATAGTTGGCAGTCAAATGTCTATGGCTACACCTTC
CDR3aa: CASSYSWQSNVYGYTF

j_gene: TRBJ2-6
d_gene: .
abundance: once
v_gene: TRBV29-1
CDR3nt: TGCAGCGTTTTAGCGAACTCTGGGGCCAACGTCCTGACTTTC
CDR3aa: CSVLANSGANVLTF

j_gene: TRBJ2-7
d_gene: .
abundance: .
v_gene: TRBV14
CDR3nt: TGTGCCAGCAGCCAGGATCAGTACAGGGTGGAGGGGCAGTACTTC
CDR3aa: CASSQDQYRVEGQYF

j_gene: TRBJ2-7
d_gene: .
abundance: .
v_gene: TRBV6-1
CDR3nt: TGTGCCAGCAGTGCACTGGGGACTTATCGTACAGGAGGGGAGCAGTACTTC
CDR3aa: CASSALGTYRTGGEQYF

j_gene: TRBJ1-2
d_gene: .
abundance: .
v_gene: TRBV19
CDR3nt: TGTGCCAGTAGTAATACCGATTATGGCTACACCTTC
CDR3aa: CASSNTDYGYTF

j_gene: TRBJ1-1
d_gene: .
abundance: .
v_gene: TRBV19
CDR3nt: TGTGCCAGTAGTATAAAATTTTCCGGCTTGACTGAAGCTTTCTTT
CDR3aa: CASSIKFSGLTEAFF

j_gene: TRBJ2-3
d_gene: TRBD2
abundance: .
v_gene: TRBV11-3
CDR3nt: TGTGCCAGCAGCTCGCGGGGGGCAGATACGCAGTATTTT
CDR3aa: CASSSRGADTQYF

j_gene: TRBJ2-1
d_gene: .
abundance: .
v_gene: TRBV2
CDR3nt: TGTGCCAGCACCGAGGCCACCAGCTCCTACAATGAGCAGTTCTTC
CDR3aa: CASTEATSSYNEQFF

j_gene: TRBJ2-7
d_gene: .
abundance: once
v_gene: TRBV7-8
CDR3nt: TGTGCCAGCAGCTTAGAGGCAGGGGTTCCCTACGAGCAGTACTTC
CDR3aa: CASSLEAGVPYEQYF

j_gene: TRBJ1-2
d_gene: .
abundance: .
v_gene: TRBV4-2
CDR3nt: TGTGCCAGCAGCCCCGAGACGGGGACACAGAAATATGGCTACACCTTC
CDR3aa: CASSPETGTQKYGYTF

j_gene: TRBJ2-1
d_gene: .
abundance: .
v_gene: TRBV19
CDR3nt: TGTGCCAGTAGTATAAGGTTTCGGGGGATTAACAATGAGCAGTTCTTC
CDR3aa: CASSIRFRGINNEQFF

j_gene: TRBJ2-7
d_gene: .
abundance: .
v_gene: TRBV5-1
CDR3nt: TGCGCCAGCAGCTTGGTAGAGAACTACGAGCAGTACTTC
CDR3aa: CASSLVENYEQYF

j_gene: TRBJ2-7
d_gene: .
abundance: .
v_gene: TRBV4-1
CDR3nt: TGCGCCAGCAGCCAGGTCAGGGGTTCCTACGAGCAGTACTTC
CDR3aa: CASSQVRGSYEQYF